The 8 T cell receptor beta chains listed next were all sequenced from one sample in a study of early T cells in non-severe SARS-CoV-2 infection. In TCRdb, the 5' RACE reads were re-called with MiXCR into one record per CDR3 protein. This table has 110,000 or so distinct CDR3 sequences, around 10% appearing once. Sequencing used whole blood. These receptors were taken from an adult who was a healthcare worker with PCR-confirmed SARS-CoV-2 infection or an uninfected control (not recorded which).

The table lists this clonotype with many counts. The genes are TRBV27 and TRBJ2-1; 12 nucleotides match TRBD2. J gave up 0 bases and V 3 bases, and 6 bases lay outside the gene matches. CDR3 length: 18 amino acids. Looked up from germline, CDR1 is MNHEY and CDR2 is SMNVEV (reference sequence). In DNA form, the CDR3 reads TGTGCCAGCAGTTTGTCTAGCGGGAGGGTCGACTCCTACAATGAGCAGTTCTTC. Translated: CASSLSSGRVDSYNEQFF.

This clonotype was recorded a few times. V is TRBV12-3 or TRBV12-4 and J is TRBJ2-7; no clear D. Trimming left V 3 bases short and J 0 bases short, with 6 bases between. The CDR3 is 13 residues long. CDR3 in amino acids: CASSFLPSYEQYF. The CDR3 nucleotides are TGTGCCAGCAGTTTCTTGCCCTCCTACGAGCAGTACTTC.

This clonotype was recorded at least ten times. The chain is built from TRBV5-1 and TRBJ1-4; 7 nucleotides align to TRBD1. The CDR3 is made up of 15 amino acids. The germline V gene has CDR1 SGHRS and CDR2 YFSETQ. J was trimmed by 3 bases and V by 4 bases; bases with no gene match: 6. The CDR3 region is CASSRDGTANEKLFF. CDR3 in DNA: TGCGCCAGCAGCCGGGACGGGACAGCTAATGAAAAACTGTTTTTT.

V is TRBV18 and J is TRBJ2-5, with 9 bases lining up with TRBD2. V trimming: 2 bases; J trimming: 3 bases; junction bases outside the gene matches: 4. The CDR3 spans 15 residues. Germline V gene sequence: CDR1 KGHSH, CDR2 LQKENI. CDR3 region: CASSPEGLAEETQYF. CDR3 coding DNA: TGTGCCAGCTCACCAGAGGGACTAGCTGAAGAGACCCAGTACTTC.

This clonotype was counted once. The chain links TRBV9 to TRBJ2-1, with 7 bases that match TRBD2. Looked up from germline, CDR1 is SGDLS and CDR2 is YYNGEE. The CDR3 contains 15 residues. Losses at the gene ends were 0 bases for V and 3 bases for J; bases not matched to a gene: 3. CDR3 residues: CASSVVASGYNEQFF. In nucleotides, the CDR3 is TGTGCCAGCAGCGTAGTGGCTAGCGGCTACAATGAGCAGTTCTTC.

The CDR3 bases are TGCAGCGTTGTGGGGCAGGGAAACACCGGGGAGCTGTTTTTT. Its protein product is CSVVGQGNTGELFF. The chain uses TRBV29-1 and TRBJ2-2; a possible D gene is TRBD1 (5 bases). Germline V CDR1 and CDR2: SQVTM, ANQGSEA. V lost 4 bases, J lost 2 bases, and 11 bases lay in between. This CDR3 region has 14 residues.

The rearrangement links TRBV6-5 to TRBJ1-1; 9 bases agree with TRBD1. The CDR3 sequence is 18 residues long. Per germline, CDR1 MNHEY and CDR2 SVGAGI. Trimming took 2 bases from V and 3 from J; bases not matched to a gene: 13. CDR3 nucleotides: TGTGCCAGCAGTTACCACGTCCCGGGACAGGGTTCGGACACTGAAGCTTTCTTT. It specifies CASSYHVPGQGSDTEAFF.

The gene calls are TRBV7-3 and TRBJ2-1, with 8 bases fitting TRBD1. Trimming removed 5 bases from V and 7 bases from J; junction bases left unmatched: 10. The germline V gene has CDR1 SGHTA and CDR2 FQGTGA. The CDR3 has 15 residues. CDR3 nucleotides: TGTGCCAGCAGCCGCCGGGACAGGTCCCCAAATGAGCAGTTCTTC. Translation gives CASSRRDRSPNEQFF.